The TCR beta chain under discussion was sequenced for a study of blood T cell repertoires in COVID-19. This CDR3 is 14 amino acids long. The germline V gene has CDR1 WSHSY and CDR2 SAAADI. The germline V and J ends were trimmed by 0 bases and 7 bases, with 10 bases remaining between them. Researchers sorted participants into cohorts using their self-reported clinical history. Some clones are missing from TCRdb's copy, which holds only in-frame ones; the method was immunoSEQ multiplex PCR. The sample has under 300,000 clones; 85% to 95% are singletons. Sequenced: PBMCs or T cells enriched from blood (not recorded which). The chain is built from TRBV10-2 and TRBJ2-1; perhaps TRBD1 as D (5 bases). This TCR derives from a woman aged 18-29 years who had recovered from COVID-19. This CDR3 reads CASSESGPPNEQFF. DNA of the CDR3: TGCGCCAGCAGTGAGTCGGGGCCGCCTAATGAGCAGTTCTTC.